One sample yielded the 26 T cell receptor beta chains listed below, sequenced in a study of T cell changes during pregnancy in multiple sclerosis (dated by TCRdb to 2018 to 2020). The library was generated by the immunoSEQ multiplex PCR assay. TCRdb holds this immuneACCESS table with in-frame rearrangements only. Some clones are missing; in checked studies, unresolved V genes explain under half, and the rest has no known cause. A total of some 53,000 clones appear in this sample, 85% to 95% of them only once. The ten largest clones capture under 0.3% of the sample. Sequenced material: CD4+ T cells from peripheral blood mononuclear cells, taken in the third trimester of pregnancy. The receptors were sampled from a female donor with multiple sclerosis, enrolled in a pregnancy study.

V and J are TRBV5-1 and TRBJ1-1; no clear D gene. V gave up 3 bases and J gave up 4 bases, with 13 bases separating them. The CDR3 sequence is 14 residues long. From germline, CDR1 is SGHRS and CDR2 YFSETQ. The CDR3 loop is CASSYQRRSTEAFF. CDR3 in DNA: TGCGCCAGCAGCTACCAGAGGAGAAGCACTGAAGCTTTCTTT.

The chain is built from TRBV7-8 and TRBJ2-1; D is undetermined. Germline V gene data show CDR1 as SGHVS and CDR2 as FQNEAQ. V was shortened by 5 bases and J by 0 bases, with 14 bases between the two germline ends. The CDR3 has 16 residues. The CDR3 DNA reads TGTGCCAGCAGCCCCTGGAATGGGCCCTCCTACAATGAGCAGTTCTTC. This codes for CASSPWNGPSYNEQFF. Supplemented by reference TRBV7-8 and TRBJ2-1, the full variable domain reads GAGVSQSPRYKVAKRGQDVALRCDPISGHVSLFWYQQALGQGPEFLTYFQNEAQLDKSGLPSDRFFAERPEGSVSTLKIQRTQQEDSAVYLCASSPWNGPSYNEQFFGPGTRLTVL.

This clone has just one count. The chain joins TRBV27 to TRBJ1-1; 9 bases line up with TRBD1. CDR3 size: 16 residues. J was trimmed by 1 base and V by 2 bases; bases with no gene match: 5. Germline CDR1 is MNHEY and CDR2 is SMNVEV (reference sequence). The chain's CDR3 is CASSLIRGQGNTEAFF. CDR3 DNA sequence: TGTGCCAGCAGTTTAATAAGGGGACAGGGGAACACTGAAGCTTTCTTT.

The sample holds one count of this clone. The rearrangement links TRBV28 to TRBJ2-5; TRBD1 agrees at 7 bases. The CDR3 sequence is 15 residues long. Germline V gene sequence: CDR1 MDHEN, CDR2 SYDVKM. With V trimmed by 3 bases and J by 4 bases, 8 bases remained unmatched. The CDR3 loop is CASSLLGTEAETQYF. CDR3 bases: TGTGCCAGCAGTTTGTTAGGGACAGAGGCAGAGACCCAGTACTTC.

J is TRBJ2-2 and V is TRBV6-1; D not certain. The CDR3 contains 16 residues. The ends were cut back, 1 base at V and 0 bases at J, with 9 bases in the middle. In germline, CDR1 is MNHNS, CDR2 SASEGT. CDR3 in DNA: TGTGCCAGCAGTGAAGGAAGCCACGCGAACACCGGGGAGCTGTTTTTT. Its translation is CASSEGSHANTGELFF.

This clone came up once. The chain joins TRBV28 to TRBJ2-1, with D hard to call. Germline V lookup: CDR1 MDHEN, CDR2 SYDVKM. The V and J ends lost 5 bases and 9 bases respectively, with 23 bases between them. The CDR3 is made up of 16 amino acids. The CDR3 DNA follows: TGTGCCAGCAGTACCTGGCTGCGCCTCACTACAATTGAGCAGTTCTTC. Protein product: CASSTWLRLTTIEQFF.

CDR3 in amino acids: CASTQGAGGVSGYTF. The CDR3 DNA follows: TGTGCCAGTACACAGGGGGCAGGTGGTGTCTCTGGCTACACCTTC. The chain couples TRBV19 to TRBJ1-2, with 9 bases lining up with TRBD1. The germline CDR1 and CDR2 sequences are LNHDA and SQIVND (reference sequence). The CDR3 has 15 residues. The ends lost 7 bases at V and 7 bases at J; junction bases unmatched: 13.

In DNA form, the CDR3 reads TGTGCCATCACGCGCGGGGCCAGCTCCTACAATGAGCAGTTCTTC. Its translation is CAITRGASSYNEQFF. The chain employs TRBV10-3 and TRBJ2-1; a possible D gene is TRBD2 (6 bases). This CDR3 is 15 amino acids long. Germline loops: CDR1 ENHRY, CDR2 SYGVKD. Trimming stripped 7 bases from V and 0 bases from J, with 13 bases between.

The chain combines TRBV7-2 with TRBJ1-1, with 7 bases aligning to TRBD1. Germline loops: CDR1 SGHTA, CDR2 FQGNSA. The CDR3 runs 13 residues. Trimming took 2 bases from V and 8 from J; bases not matched to a gene: 5. CDR3 sequence reads: CASSLQGVYEAFF. The CDR3 DNA sequence: TGTGCCAGCAGCTTACAGGGGGTCTACGAAGCTTTCTTT.

The chain links TRBV9 to TRBJ1-1, with TRBD1 identical over 8 bases. The CDR3 extends over 14 amino acids. Germline V lookup: CDR1 SGDLS, CDR2 YYNGEE. Losses at the gene ends were 2 bases for V and 7 bases for J; bases not matched to a gene: 7. CDR3 protein: CASSVSQGAGEAFF. CDR3 coding DNA: TGTGCCAGCAGCGTTTCCCAGGGGGCAGGTGAAGCTTTCTTT.

This clone was seen a single time. The CDR3: CASRAGGAGLYGYTF. CDR3 DNA: TGTGCCAGCCGGGCGGGGGGCGCGGGTCTATATGGCTACACCTTC. This chain connects TRBV27 to TRBJ1-2, with D tentatively TRBD1 (6 bases). V was trimmed by 8 bases and J by 5 bases, leaving 21 bases between them. This CDR3 is 15 amino acids long. The germline gives CDR1 MNHEY, CDR2 SMNVEV (reference sequence).

CDR3 in amino acids: CASLTGSTDTQYF. The CDR3 DNA is TGTGCCAGCCTAACGGGGAGCACAGATACGCAGTATTTT. The V call is TRBV2, the J call TRBJ2-3; the D gene is possibly TRBD2 (5 bases). The V end was cut by 8 bases, the J end by 0 bases, with 9 bases between. Germline CDR1 SNHLY, CDR2 FYNNEI. The CDR3 totals 13 residues.

This clone was found a few times. The chain employs TRBV4-2 and TRBJ2-3, with 8 bases aligning to TRBD2. J was trimmed by 0 bases and V by 0 bases; bases with no gene match: 2. From germline, CDR1 is LGHNA and CDR2 YNFKEQ. The CDR3 spans 16 residues. CDR3 sequence: CASSQEPGGSTDTQYF. The CDR3 DNA is TGTGCCAGCAGCCAAGAGCCGGGGGGGAGCACAGATACGCAGTATTTT.

The chain is built from TRBV11-3 and TRBJ2-1; 8 positions match TRBD2. In germline, CDR1 is SGHNT, CDR2 YENEEA. V trimming: 4 bases; J trimming: 1 base; junction bases outside the gene matches: 3. The CDR3 contains 15 residues. CDR3 in amino acids: CASSSQRGSYNEQFF. The CDR3 DNA follows: TGTGCCAGCAGCTCCCAGCGGGGGTCCTACAATGAGCAGTTCTTC.

The V call is TRBV5-1, the J call TRBJ2-3, with a weak D call TRBD2 (5 bases). V was clipped by 3 bases and J by 0 bases, with 8 bases between them. From germline, CDR1 is SGHRS and CDR2 YFSETQ. This CDR3 region has 14 residues. The CDR3 DNA reads TGCGCCAGCAGCTCGACTACTAGCACAGATACGCAGTATTTT. It translates to CASSSTTSTDTQYF.

To note about this clone: Other DNA sequences of this sample code for an identical CDR3. V is TRBV5-1 and J is TRBJ2-7; D might be TRBD1 (6 bases). The V gene lost 4 bases and the J gene lost 0 bases, with 11 bases spanning the gap. Germline V gene lookup returns CDR1 SGHRS and CDR2 YFSETQ. The length of the CDR3 is 14 residues. CDR3 nucleotide sequence: TGCGCCAGCAGCATAGGACAGAGCTCCTACGAGCAGTACTTC. It is translated as CASSIGQSSYEQYF. Supplemented by reference TRBV5-1 and TRBJ2-7, the full variable domain reads KAGVTQTPRYLIKTRGQQVTLSCSPISGHRSVSWYQQTPGQGLQFLFEYFSETQRNKGNFPGRFSGRQFSNSRSEMNVSTLELGDSALYLCASSIGQSSYEQYFGPGTRLTVT.

This chain links TRBV6-1 with TRBJ2-7; 8 bases match TRBD2. Looked up from germline, CDR1 is MNHNS and CDR2 is SASEGT. The CDR3 totals 16 residues. V was pared by 4 bases and J by 5 bases, with 13 bases of the junction left unmatched. The CDR3 nucleotides read TGTGCCAGCAGTGGTTTAGCGGGACGGACGAGGGACGAGCAGTACTTC. Encoded protein: CASSGLAGRTRDEQYF.

This chain connects TRBV28 to TRBJ2-7; a weak D match, TRBD1 (8 bases). Germline assignment: CDR1 MDHEN and CDR2 SYDVKM. Trimming took off 8 bases at V and 6 bases at J, with 26 bases between the two ends. This CDR3 has 16 amino acids. The CDR3 DNA reads TGTGCCAGCGTAGGACAGGGAGGGAGTGAGTTCGGCGAGCAGTACTTC. This codes for CASVGQGGSEFGEQYF. The full variable domain, in which reference TRBV28 and TRBJ2-7 provide the parts outside the CDR3, is DVKVTQSSRYLVKRTGEKVFLECVQDMDHENMFWYRQDPGLGLRLIYFSYDVKMKEKGDIPEGYSVSREKKERFSLILESASTNQTSMYLCASVGQGGSEFGEQYFGPGTRLTVT.

This clone was seen a single time. The chain links TRBV28 to TRBJ2-7; TRBD2 matches at 10 bases. V dropped 6 bases and J dropped 11; count of bases not matched to a gene: 4. Germline-derived CDR1 and CDR2 are MDHEN and SYDVKM. The CDR3 is 11 amino acids. Written as DNA, the CDR3 is TGTGCCAGCAGCGAAGGACTAGCGGAGTACTTC. It encodes CASSEGLAEYF.

The J gene is TRBJ2-2, the V gene TRBV7-2, with 10 bases identical to TRBD2. This CDR3 is built from 17 residues. The V and J ends lost 5 bases and 7 bases, in that order; junction bases with no gene match: 13. Germline-derived CDR1 and CDR2 are SGHTA and FQGNSA. CDR3 in DNA: TGTGCCAGCAGCCCTCAAAGCGGGAGGGCCAGAGTCGGGGAGCTGTTTTTT. Protein product: CASSPQSGRARVGELFF.

This clone has a single count. This rearrangement joins TRBV5-6 to TRBJ1-3; unclear D gene. Germline CDR1 reads SGHDT; CDR2 reads YYEEEE. This CDR3 region has 14 residues. Trimming shortened V by 1 base and J by 2 bases, and 7 bases separated the two germline ends. CDR3 in DNA: TGTGCCAGCAGCTTGACAGAGACTGGAAACACCATATATTTT. Translated: CASSLTETGNTIYF. The full variable domain, in which reference TRBV5-6 and TRBJ1-3 provide the parts outside the CDR3, is DAGVTQSPTHLIKTRGQQVTLRCSPKSGHDTVSWYQQALGQGPQFIFQYYEEEERQRGNFPDRFSGHQFPNYSSELNVNALLLGDSALYLCASSLTETGNTIYFGEGSWLTVV.

The chain has TRBV5-1 and TRBJ2-3, with 8 bases lining up with TRBD2. With V trimmed by 0 bases and J by 0 bases, 6 bases remained unmatched. The CDR3 extends over 17 amino acids. CDR1 SGHRS and CDR2 YFSETQ come from the germline V gene. CDR3 DNA sequence: TGCGCCAGCAGCTTGGTAACTAGCGGATATAGCACAGATACGCAGTATTTT. Encoded protein: CASSLVTSGYSTDTQYF.

CDR3 sequence reads: CASSLQRVGTEAFF. CDR3 DNA sequence: TGTGCCAGCAGCTTACAGAGGGTTGGAACTGAAGCTTTCTTT. The genes are TRBV11-2 and TRBJ1-1; no definite D call. This CDR3 is 14 amino acids long. The V and J ends lost 2 bases and 5 bases respectively, with 12 bases between them. CDR1 is SGHAT and CDR2 is FQNNGV in the germline V gene.

The rearrangement uses TRBV5-4 and TRBJ1-2; 11 bases line up with TRBD1. Germline CDR1 and CDR2: SGHNT and YYREEE (reference sequence). With V trimmed by 4 bases and J by 4 bases, 6 bases remained unmatched. The CDR3 spans 15 residues. The CDR3 loop reads CASSPGQGAAYGYTF. The DNA of the CDR3 is TGTGCCAGCAGCCCTGGACAGGGGGCAGCCTATGGCTACACCTTC.

The rearrangement links TRBV7-9 to TRBJ1-1, with 8 bases fitting TRBD1. V was clipped by 6 bases and J by 2 bases; unmatched bases: 5. Germline V gene data show CDR1 as SEHNR and CDR2 as FQNEAQ (reference sequence). The length of the CDR3 is 14 residues. In DNA, the CDR3 is TGTGCCAGCAGGTCTGGACAGGGAAACACTGAAGCTTTCTTT. Protein sequence: CASRSGQGNTEAFF.

This clone occurred once. V and J are TRBV5-8 and TRBJ2-7, with TRBD1 matching over 7 bases. Unmatched junction bases numbered 2, after V lost 4 bases and J lost 4 bases. From germline, CDR1 is SGHTS and CDR2 YDEGEE. The CDR3 spans 12 residues. For the CDR3, the DNA is TGTGCCAGCAGCGGGGACAGTTACGAGCAGTACTTC. This gives the protein CASSGDSYEQYF.